The 11 T cell receptor beta chains below come from one sample, sequenced in a study of shared clonotypes between healthy human individuals. Sequencing used immunoSEQ multiplex PCR; TCRdb keeps in-frame clones, though not all of them. The sample has some 1,400,000 clones, approximately 96% seen once; the top ten hold 0.95% to 1.5%. Sequenced input: naive CD4+ T cells sorted from blood. The sample's subset: CD45RA+ positively selected. Source of these receptors: a man aged 25-45 years in good health.

V and J are TRBV14 and TRBJ2-3; D perhaps matches TRBD1 (6 bases). Per germline, CDR1 SGHDN and CDR2 FVKESK. V lost 2 bases and J 2 bases, leaving 17 bases between the germline ends. The CDR3 contains 17 residues. The CDR3 is CASSQIGTSLNTDTQYF. The DNA of the CDR3 is TGTGCCAGCAGCCAAATTGGGACATCTTTAAACACAGATACGCAGTATTTT.

The chain employs TRBV28 and TRBJ2-7; D is unclear. Germline lookup yields CDR1 MDHEN and CDR2 SYDVKM. CDR3 length equals 12 residues. The V end lost 7 bases, the J end lost 2 bases, and 9 bases lay between the germline ends. CDR3 sequence reads: CASNHLPYEQYF. CDR3 nucleotide sequence: TGTGCCAGCAACCATTTACCCTACGAGCAGTACTTC.

The chain combines TRBV5-4 with TRBJ2-2; maybe TRBD1 (5 bases). Between the trimmed V and J ends, which lost 2 bases and 8 bases, there was a span of 16 bases. The CDR3 has 15 amino acids. From germline, CDR1 is SGHNT and CDR2 YYREEE (reference sequence). The CDR3 bases are TGTGCCAGCAGCTTACCGCAGGGCTCTTCAGGGGAGCTGTTTTTT. Protein product: CASSLPQGSSGELFF.

V usage is TRBV19 and J usage is TRBJ2-7, with 7 positions matching TRBD1. V dropped 5 bases and J dropped 3; count of bases not matched to a gene: 7. The length of the CDR3 is 14 residues. The germline V gene has CDR1 LNHDA and CDR2 SQIVND (reference sequence). The CDR3 loop is CASSLQTGYYEQYF. DNA for the CDR3: TGTGCCAGTAGTTTACAGACAGGGTACTACGAGCAGTACTTC.

This chain connects TRBV10-3 to TRBJ2-7; 9 positions agree with TRBD2. Per germline, CDR1 ENHRY and CDR2 SYGVKD. There are 16 residues in the CDR3. V dropped 4 bases and J dropped 0; count of bases not matched to a gene: 7. In nucleotides, the CDR3 is TGTGCCATCAGTGCGCTCCCTAGCGGGAACTCCTACGAGCAGTACTTC. It is translated as CAISALPSGNSYEQYF.

Details on this clone: The same CDR3 arises from other DNA sequences in this sample as well. V usage is TRBV7-9 and J usage is TRBJ2-1, with a weak D call TRBD2 (6 bases). Germline CDR1 SEHNR, CDR2 FQNEAQ (reference sequence). This CDR3 has 13 residues. The germline V and J ends were trimmed by 5 bases and 4 bases, with 9 bases remaining between them. Here the CDR3 DNA reads TGTGCCAGCAGCCTCGGGACTTACAATGAGCAGTTCTTC. Amino acids: CASSLGTYNEQFF.

The chain combines TRBV18 with TRBJ2-1; D is ambiguous. From germline, CDR1 is KGHSH and CDR2 LQKENI. The CDR3 loop spans 11 amino acids. The germline V and J ends were trimmed by 6 bases and 5 bases, with 5 bases remaining between them. The CDR3 DNA reads TGTGCCAGCTCGCAAGACAATGAGCAGTTCTTC. As protein: CASSQDNEQFF.

The chain couples TRBV10-1 to TRBJ2-3, with 8 bases lining up with TRBD2. The V segment lost 2 bases and the J segment 6 bases; nucleotides outside the gene matches: 7. CDR1 and CDR2 (germline): WNHNN, SYGVQD (reference sequence). CDR3 length: 15 residues. DNA of the CDR3: TGCGCCAGCAGTGAGCAGCTAGCGGGCAAGGATACGCAGTATTTT. Translation: CASSEQLAGKDTQYF.

This clone has just a few counts. The rearrangement uses TRBV27 and TRBJ1-5; 8 bases are a match to TRBD1. V shed 6 bases and J 0 bases; nucleotides not matched to a gene: 4. From germline, CDR1 is MNHEY and CDR2 SMNVEV (reference sequence). This CDR3 has 15 amino acids. The CDR3 DNA reads TGTGCCAGCAGGAAGACAGGGGATAGCAATCAGCCCCAGCATTTT. This gives the protein CASRKTGDSNQPQHF.

This chain joins TRBV29-1 and TRBJ2-1; D gene unclear. V lost 3 bases and J 0 bases, leaving 6 bases between the germline ends. The length of the CDR3 is 13 residues. The germline gives CDR1 SQVTM, CDR2 ANQGSEA. The CDR3 spells CSVDRSSYNEQFF. The CDR3 coding sequence is TGCAGCGTTGACCGCAGCTCCTACAATGAGCAGTTCTTC.

This chain joins TRBV20-1 and TRBJ2-3; TRBD1 might be the D (6 bases). Germline CDR1 DFQATT, CDR2 SNEGSKA (reference sequence). V was pared by 3 bases and J by 9 bases, with 10 bases between. This CDR3 comprises 11 residues. The DNA for the CDR3 is TGCAGTGCTAGGGGGGCTAACACGCAGTATTTT. Protein: CSARGANTQYF.